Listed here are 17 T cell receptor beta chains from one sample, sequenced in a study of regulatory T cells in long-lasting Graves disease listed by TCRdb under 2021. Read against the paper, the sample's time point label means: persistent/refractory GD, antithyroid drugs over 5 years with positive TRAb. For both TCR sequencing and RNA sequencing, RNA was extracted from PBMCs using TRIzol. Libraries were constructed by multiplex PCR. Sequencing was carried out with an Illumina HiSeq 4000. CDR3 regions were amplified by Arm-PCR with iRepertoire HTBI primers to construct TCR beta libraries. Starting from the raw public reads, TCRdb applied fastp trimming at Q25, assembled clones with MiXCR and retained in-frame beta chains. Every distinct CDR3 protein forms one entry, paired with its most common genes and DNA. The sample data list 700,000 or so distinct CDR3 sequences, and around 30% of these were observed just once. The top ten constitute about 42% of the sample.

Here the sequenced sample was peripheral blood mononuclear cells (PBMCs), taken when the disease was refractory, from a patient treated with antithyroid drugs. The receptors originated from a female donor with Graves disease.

The CDR3 sequence: CASSVVGTGDYGYTF. Written as DNA, the CDR3 is TGTGCCAGCAGCGTAGTGGGGACAGGGGACTATGGCTACACCTTC. The chain uses TRBV9 and TRBJ1-2, with TRBD1 matching 10 bases. Losses at the gene ends were 0 bases for V and 3 bases for J; bases not matched to a gene: 2. The CDR3 totals 15 residues. The V gene's germline CDR1 is SGDLS and CDR2 YYNGEE.

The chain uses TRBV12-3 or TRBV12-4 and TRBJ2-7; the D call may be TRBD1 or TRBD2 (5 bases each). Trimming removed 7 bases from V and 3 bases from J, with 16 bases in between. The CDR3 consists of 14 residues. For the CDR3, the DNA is TGTGCCAGCACTTCCCTCGGGACCTTCTACGAGCAGTACTTC. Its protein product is CASTSLGTFYEQYF.

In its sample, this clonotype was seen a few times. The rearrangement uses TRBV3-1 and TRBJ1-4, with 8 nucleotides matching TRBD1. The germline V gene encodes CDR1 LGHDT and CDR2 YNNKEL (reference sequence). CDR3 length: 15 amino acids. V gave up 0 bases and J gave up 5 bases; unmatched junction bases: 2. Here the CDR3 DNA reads TGTGCCAGCAGCCAAGACAGGGGGCAGAATGAAAAACTGTTTTTT. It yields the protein CASSQDRGQNEKLFF.

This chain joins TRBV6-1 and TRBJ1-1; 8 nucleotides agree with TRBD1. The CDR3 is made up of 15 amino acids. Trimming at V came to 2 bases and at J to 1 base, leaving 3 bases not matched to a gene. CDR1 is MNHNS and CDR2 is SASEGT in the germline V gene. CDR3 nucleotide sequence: TGTGCCAGCAGTGAAATGGGACAGGAGAACACTGAAGCTTTCTTT. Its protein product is CASSEMGQENTEAFF.

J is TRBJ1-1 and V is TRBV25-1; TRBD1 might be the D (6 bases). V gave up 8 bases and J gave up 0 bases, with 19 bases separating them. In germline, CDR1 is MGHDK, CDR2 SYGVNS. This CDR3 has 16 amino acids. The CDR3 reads CASRDVRGPMNTEAFF. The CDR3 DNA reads TGTGCCAGCCGCGACGTCAGGGGTCCCATGAACACTGAAGCTTTCTTT.

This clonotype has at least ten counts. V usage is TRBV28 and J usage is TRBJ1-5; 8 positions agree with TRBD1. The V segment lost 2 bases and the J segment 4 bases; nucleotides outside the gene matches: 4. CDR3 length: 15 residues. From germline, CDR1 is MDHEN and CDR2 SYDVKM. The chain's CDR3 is CASSLVTGVNQPQHF. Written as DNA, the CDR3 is TGTGCCAGCAGTTTAGTGACAGGGGTGAATCAGCCCCAGCATTTT.

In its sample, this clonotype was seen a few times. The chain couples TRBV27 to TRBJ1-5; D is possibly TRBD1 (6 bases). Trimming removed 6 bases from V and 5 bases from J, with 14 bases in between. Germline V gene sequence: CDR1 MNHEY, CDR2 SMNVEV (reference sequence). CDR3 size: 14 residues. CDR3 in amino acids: CASSKNGGHQPQHF. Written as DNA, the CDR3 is TGTGCCAGCAGCAAAAACGGGGGCCATCAGCCCCAGCATTTT.

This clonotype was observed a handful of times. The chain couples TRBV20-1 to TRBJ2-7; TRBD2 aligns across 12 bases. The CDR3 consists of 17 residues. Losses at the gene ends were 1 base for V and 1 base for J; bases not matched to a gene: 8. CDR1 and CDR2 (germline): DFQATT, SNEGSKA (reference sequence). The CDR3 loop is CSARGGRTSGISYEQYF. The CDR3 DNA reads TGCAGTGCTAGAGGAGGGCGGACTAGCGGGATTTCCTACGAGCAGTACTTC.

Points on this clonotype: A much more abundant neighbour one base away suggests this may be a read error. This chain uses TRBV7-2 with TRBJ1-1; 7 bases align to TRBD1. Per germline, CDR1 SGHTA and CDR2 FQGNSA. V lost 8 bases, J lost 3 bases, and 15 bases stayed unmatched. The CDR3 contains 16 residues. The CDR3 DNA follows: TGTGCCAGCGGCCATACTTTAGGGGGCGACGACACTGAAGCTTTCTTT. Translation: CASGHTLGGDDTEAFF.

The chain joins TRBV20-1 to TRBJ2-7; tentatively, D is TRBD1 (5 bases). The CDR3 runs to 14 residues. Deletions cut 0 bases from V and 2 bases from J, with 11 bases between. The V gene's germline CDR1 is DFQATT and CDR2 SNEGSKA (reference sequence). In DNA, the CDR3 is TGCAGTGCTAGAGATGGGTACAGGCCCTACGAGCAGTACTTC. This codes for CSARDGYRPYEQYF.

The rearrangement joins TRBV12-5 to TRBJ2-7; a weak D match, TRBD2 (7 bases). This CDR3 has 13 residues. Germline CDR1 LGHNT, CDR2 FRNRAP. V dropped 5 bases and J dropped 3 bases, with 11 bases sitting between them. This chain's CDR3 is CASGGGGGYEQYF. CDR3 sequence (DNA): TGTGCTAGTGGTGGAGGGGGGGGCTACGAGCAGTACTTC. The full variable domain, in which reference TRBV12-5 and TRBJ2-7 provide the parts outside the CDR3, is DARVTQTPRHKVTEMGQEVTMRCQPILGHNTVFWYRQTMMQGLELLAYFRNRAPLDDSGMPKDRFSAEMPDATLATLKIQPSEPRDSAVYFCASGGGGGYEQYFGPGTRLTVT.

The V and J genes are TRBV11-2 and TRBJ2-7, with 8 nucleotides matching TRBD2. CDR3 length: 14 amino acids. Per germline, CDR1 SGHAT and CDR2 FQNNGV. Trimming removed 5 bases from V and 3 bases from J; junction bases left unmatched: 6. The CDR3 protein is CASSARLANYEQYF. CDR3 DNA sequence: TGTGCCAGCAGCGCCCGACTAGCGAACTACGAGCAGTACTTC.

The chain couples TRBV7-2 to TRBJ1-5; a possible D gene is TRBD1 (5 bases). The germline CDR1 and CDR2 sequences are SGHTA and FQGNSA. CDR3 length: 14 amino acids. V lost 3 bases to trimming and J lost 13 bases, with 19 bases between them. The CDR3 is CASSFRTGQHHQHF. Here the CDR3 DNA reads TGTGCCAGCAGCTTTCGCACAGGTCAGCACCATCAGCATTTT.

Written as DNA, the CDR3 is TGTGCCAGCAGCCCCAACCAGGGGACTGAAGCTTTCTTT. Its translation is CASSPNQGTEAFF. The rearrangement joins TRBV3-1 to TRBJ1-1, with D maybe TRBD1 (6 bases). Trimming shortened V by 4 bases and J by 5 bases, and 11 bases separated the two germline ends. Germline V gene lookup returns CDR1 LGHDT and CDR2 YNNKEL (reference sequence). The CDR3 covers 13 residues.

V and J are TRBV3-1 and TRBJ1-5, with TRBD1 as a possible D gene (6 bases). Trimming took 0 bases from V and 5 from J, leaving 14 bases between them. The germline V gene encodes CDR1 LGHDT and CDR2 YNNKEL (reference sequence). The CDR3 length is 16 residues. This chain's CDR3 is CASSQDKQGWDQPQHF. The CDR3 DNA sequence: TGTGCCAGCAGCCAAGATAAACAGGGCTGGGATCAGCCCCAGCATTTT.

The CDR3 region is CASTLGTGNTGELFF. The DNA of the CDR3 is TGTGCCAGCACCTTGGGGACAGGGAACACCGGGGAGCTGTTTTTT. The chain is built from TRBV11-2 and TRBJ2-2, with 8 bases matching TRBD1. This CDR3 contains 15 residues. Germline V gene sequence: CDR1 SGHAT, CDR2 FQNNGV. J lost 1 base, V lost 7 bases, and 5 bases had no gene match.

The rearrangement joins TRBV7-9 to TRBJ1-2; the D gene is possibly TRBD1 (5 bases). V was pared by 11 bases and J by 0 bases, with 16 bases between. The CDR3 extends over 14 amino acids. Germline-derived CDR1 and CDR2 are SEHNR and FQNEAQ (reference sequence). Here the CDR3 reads CAGGSPSPNYGYTF. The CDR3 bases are TGTGCCGGGGGGTCACCTTCGCCTAACTATGGCTACACCTTC. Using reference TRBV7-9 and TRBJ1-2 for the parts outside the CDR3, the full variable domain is DTGVSQNPRHKITKRGQNVTFRCDPISEHNRLYWYRQTLGQGPEFLTYFQNEAQLEKSRLLSDRFSAERPKGSFSTLEIQRTEQGDSAMYLCAGGSPSPNYGYTFGSGTRLTVV.